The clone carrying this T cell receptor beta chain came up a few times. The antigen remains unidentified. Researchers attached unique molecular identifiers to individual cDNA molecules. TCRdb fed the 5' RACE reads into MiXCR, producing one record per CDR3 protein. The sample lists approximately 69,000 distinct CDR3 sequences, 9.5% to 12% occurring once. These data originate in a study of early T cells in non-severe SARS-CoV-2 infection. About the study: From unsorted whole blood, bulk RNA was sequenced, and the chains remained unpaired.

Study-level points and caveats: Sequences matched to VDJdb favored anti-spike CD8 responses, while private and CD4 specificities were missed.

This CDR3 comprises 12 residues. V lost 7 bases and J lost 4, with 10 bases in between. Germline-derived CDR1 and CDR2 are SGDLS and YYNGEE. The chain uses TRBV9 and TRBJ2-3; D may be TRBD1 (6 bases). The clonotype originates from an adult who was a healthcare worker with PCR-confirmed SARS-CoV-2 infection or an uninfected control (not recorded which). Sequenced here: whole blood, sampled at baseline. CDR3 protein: CASGSGADTQYF. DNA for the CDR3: TGTGCCAGCGGGTCAGGGGCAGATACGCAGTATTTT. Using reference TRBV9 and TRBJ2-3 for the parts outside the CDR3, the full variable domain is DSGVTQTPKHLITATGQRVTLRCSPRSGDLSVYWYQQSLDQGLQFLIQYYNGEERAKGNILERFSAQQFPDLHSELNLSSLELGDSALYFCASGSGADTQYFGPGTRLTVL.